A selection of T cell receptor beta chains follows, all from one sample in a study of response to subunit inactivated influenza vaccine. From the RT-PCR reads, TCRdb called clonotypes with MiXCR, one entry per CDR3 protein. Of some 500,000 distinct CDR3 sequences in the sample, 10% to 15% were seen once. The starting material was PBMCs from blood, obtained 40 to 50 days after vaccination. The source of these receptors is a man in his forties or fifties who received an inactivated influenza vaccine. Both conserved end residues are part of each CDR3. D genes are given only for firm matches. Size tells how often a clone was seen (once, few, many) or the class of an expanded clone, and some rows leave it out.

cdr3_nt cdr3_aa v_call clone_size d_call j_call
TGCAGTGCTAGACTAGCGGCAAGCTCCTACGAGCAGTACTTC CSARLAASSYEQYF TRBV20-1 . TRBD2 TRBJ2-7
TGTGCCAGCAGCGTTGCGGGGACAGGGGGCTATGGCTACACCTTC CASSVAGTGGYGYTF TRBV7-2 few TRBD1 TRBJ1-2
TGTGCCAGCAGCTTAACGGCGCGGGGTTGGACAGATACGCAGTATTTT CASSLTARGWTDTQYF TRBV7-2 few . TRBJ2-3
TGTGCCAGCAGTTCCCCCGACAGGGTACCGAACACCGGGGAGCTGTTTTTT CASSSPDRVPNTGELFF TRBV6-5 few TRBD1 TRBJ2-2
TGCAGCGTTGGACAGGCCTACGAGCAGTACTTC CSVGQAYEQYF TRBV29-1 many . TRBJ2-7
TGTGCCAGCAGTTCCGGGTCACTAGCGGGAGCCTACGAGCAGTACTTC CASSSGSLAGAYEQYF TRBV7-2 . TRBD2 TRBJ2-7
TGCAGTGCCAGTAGGGGACAGAGAGACTATGGCTACACCTTC CSASRGQRDYGYTF TRBV20-1 few TRBD1 TRBJ1-2
TGTGCCAGCAGTTTACTAGGGCTAGTGAAGGTCAATGAGCAGTTCTTC CASSLLGLVKVNEQFF TRBV27 few . TRBJ2-1
TGTGCCAGCAGTCCGAGGATCGGGCCCGGGAATTCACCCCTCCACTTT CASSPRIGPGNSPLHF TRBV27 . . TRBJ1-6
TGTGCCAGCAGCTTAAGGGCGGGAGGGGGTCTCTCCTACAATGAGCAGTTCTTC CASSLRAGGGLSYNEQFF TRBV7-3 many TRBD2 TRBJ2-1
TGTGCCAGCAGTCCCGGTCCGGGCAATCAGCCCCAGCATTTT CASSPGPGNQPQHF TRBV12-3/TRBV12-4 . . TRBJ1-5
TGTGCCAGCAGGGGACTAGCGGGGGGTCAAGAGACCCAGTACTTC CASRGLAGGQETQYF TRBV12-3/TRBV12-4 many TRBD2 TRBJ2-5
TGCAGTGCTAGTTCCTACGACAGGCCCACAGATACGCAGTATTTT CSASSYDRPTDTQYF TRBV20-1 many . TRBJ2-3
TGTGCCAGCAGTCCCCGCACAGGGCTTCATGGCTACACCTTC CASSPRTGLHGYTF TRBV12-3/TRBV12-4 many . TRBJ1-2
TGTGCCAGCAGGGACAGGGGTCACCCTGGAGAGACCCAGTACTTC CASRDRGHPGETQYF TRBV6-2/TRBV6-3 . TRBD1 TRBJ2-5
TGCAGTGCCTTCCGACAGGGATTTAGCTCCTACGAGCAGTACTTC CSAFRQGFSSYEQYF TRBV20-1 . TRBD1 TRBJ2-7
TGCAGTGCTAGAGATGTGGCTAGCGGGAGGACCTGGCAGTTCTTC CSARDVASGRTWQFF TRBV20-1 . TRBD2 TRBJ2-1
TGTGCCAGCAGTTCACTGAGTAACAATGAGCAGTTCTTC CASSSLSNNEQFF TRBV6-2/TRBV6-3 many . TRBJ2-1
TGTGCCAGCAGCGTGGTTCAGGGGGCTTCGGGCGAGCAGTACTTC CASSVVQGASGEQYF TRBV3-1 few TRBD1 TRBJ2-7
TGCAGTGCTAGAGATCCGTCAGGGGGCTGGGAGCAGTACTTC CSARDPSGGWEQYF TRBV20-1 . TRBD1 TRBJ2-7
TGTGCCAGCAGCTCCGTCGAAGCGGGGGGGCAGGAGACCCAGTACTTC CASSSVEAGGQETQYF TRBV13 . TRBD2 TRBJ2-5
TGCAGTGCTCCAACGGGGGGGCTAATGACCCAGTACTTC CSAPTGGLMTQYF TRBV20-1 many TRBD2 TRBJ2-5
TGTGCCAGCAGTTTAGGGCCTGCGGGGAGTCAGCCCCAGCATTTT CASSLGPAGSQPQHF TRBV27 few . TRBJ1-5
TGTGCCAGCGGAACTAGCGGGAGTAGCAATGAGCAGTTCTTC CASGTSGSSNEQFF TRBV6-1 many TRBD2 TRBJ2-1
TGCAGTGCTAGAGGAGGGGCCACCGGGGAGCTGTTTTTT CSARGGATGELFF TRBV20-1 . . TRBJ2-2
TGTGCCACCAGCATCCCGGGGGTAGGGGACACTGAAGCTTTCTTT CATSIPGVGDTEAFF TRBV15 . . TRBJ1-1
TGCAGTGCTAGAGATTGGAAACAGGTGGGGTACGAGCAGTACTTC CSARDWKQVGYEQYF TRBV20-1 . . TRBJ2-7
TGTGCCAGCAGCCAACGTGGGTCTAATGAAAAACTGTTTTTT CASSQRGSNEKLFF TRBV12-3/TRBV12-4 . . TRBJ1-4
TGCAGTGCTAGGGAGGGGTCGGATGGTGAAGCTTTCTTT CSAREGSDGEAFF TRBV20-1 few . TRBJ1-1
TGTGCCAGCTCACAGTCTCCAGTTGACATGAGTTCACCCCTCCACTTT CASSQSPVDMSSPLHF TRBV18 few . TRBJ1-6